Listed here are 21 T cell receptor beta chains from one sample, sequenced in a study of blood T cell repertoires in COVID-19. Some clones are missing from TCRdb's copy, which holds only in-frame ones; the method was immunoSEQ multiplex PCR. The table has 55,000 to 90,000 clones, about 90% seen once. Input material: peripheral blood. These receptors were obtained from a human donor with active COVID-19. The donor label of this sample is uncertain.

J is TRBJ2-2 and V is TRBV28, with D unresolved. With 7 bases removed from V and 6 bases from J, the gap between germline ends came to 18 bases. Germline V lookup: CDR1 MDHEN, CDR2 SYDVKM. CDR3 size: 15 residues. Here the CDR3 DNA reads TGTGCCAGCACCCTTGAGATAGATTCGGCCGGGGAGCTGTTTTTT. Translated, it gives CASTLEIDSAGELFF. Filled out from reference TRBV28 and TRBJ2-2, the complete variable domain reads DVKVTQSSRYLVKRTGEKVFLECVQDMDHENMFWYRQDPGLGLRLIYFSYDVKMKEKGDIPEGYSVSREKKERFSLILESASTNQTSMYLCASTLEIDSAGELFFGEGSRLTVL.

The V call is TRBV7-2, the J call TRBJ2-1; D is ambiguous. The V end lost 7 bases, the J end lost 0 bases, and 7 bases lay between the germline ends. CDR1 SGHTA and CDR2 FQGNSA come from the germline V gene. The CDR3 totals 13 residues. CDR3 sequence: CASKTYSYNEQFF. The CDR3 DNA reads TGTGCCAGCAAAACCTACTCCTACAATGAGCAGTTCTTC.

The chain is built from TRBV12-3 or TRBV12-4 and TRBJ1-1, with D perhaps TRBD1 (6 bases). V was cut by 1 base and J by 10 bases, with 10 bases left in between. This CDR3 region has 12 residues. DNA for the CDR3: TGTGCCAGCAGTTTAGGACAGGCCGCAGCTTTCTTT. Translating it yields CASSLGQAAAFF.

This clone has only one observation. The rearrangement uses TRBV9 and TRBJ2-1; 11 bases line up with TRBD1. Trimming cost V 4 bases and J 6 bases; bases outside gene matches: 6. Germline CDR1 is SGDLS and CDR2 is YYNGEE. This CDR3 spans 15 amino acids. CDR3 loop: CASSTRTGGRNEQFF. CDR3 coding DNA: TGTGCCAGCAGCACCAGGACAGGGGGCCGCAATGAGCAGTTCTTC.

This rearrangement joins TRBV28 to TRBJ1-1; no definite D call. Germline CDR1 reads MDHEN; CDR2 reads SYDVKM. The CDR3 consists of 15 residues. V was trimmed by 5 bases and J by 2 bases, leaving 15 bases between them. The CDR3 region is CASSIPQRHNTEAFF. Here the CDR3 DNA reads TGTGCCAGCAGTATCCCCCAGAGACACAACACTGAAGCTTTCTTT. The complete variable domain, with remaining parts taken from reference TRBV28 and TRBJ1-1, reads DVKVTQSSRYLVKRTGEKVFLECVQDMDHENMFWYRQDPGLGLRLIYFSYDVKMKEKGDIPEGYSVSREKKERFSLILESASTNQTSMYLCASSIPQRHNTEAFFGQGTRLTVV.

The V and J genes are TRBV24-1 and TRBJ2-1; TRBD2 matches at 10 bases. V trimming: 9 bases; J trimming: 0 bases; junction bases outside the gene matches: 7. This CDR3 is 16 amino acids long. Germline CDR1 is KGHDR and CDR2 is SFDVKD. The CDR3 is CATATPSGSSYNEQFF. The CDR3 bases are TGTGCCACCGCCACCCCTAGCGGGAGCTCCTACAATGAGCAGTTCTTC.

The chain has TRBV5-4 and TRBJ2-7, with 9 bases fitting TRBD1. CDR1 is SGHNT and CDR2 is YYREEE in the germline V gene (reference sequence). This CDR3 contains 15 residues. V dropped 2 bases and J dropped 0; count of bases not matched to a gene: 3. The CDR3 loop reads CASSFGQGSSYEQYF. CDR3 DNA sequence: TGTGCCAGCAGCTTCGGACAGGGGAGCTCCTACGAGCAGTACTTC.

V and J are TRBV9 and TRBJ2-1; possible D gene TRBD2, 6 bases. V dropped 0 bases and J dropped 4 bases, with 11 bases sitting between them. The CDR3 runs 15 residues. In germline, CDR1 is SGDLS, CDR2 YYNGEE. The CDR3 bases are TGTGCCAGCAGCGTAGACAGCGGGCTTTACAATGAGCAGTTCTTC. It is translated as CASSVDSGLYNEQFF.

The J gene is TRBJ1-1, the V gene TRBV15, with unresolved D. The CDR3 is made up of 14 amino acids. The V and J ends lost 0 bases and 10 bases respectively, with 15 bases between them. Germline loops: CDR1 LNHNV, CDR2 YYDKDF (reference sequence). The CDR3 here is CATSRDQGVNRAFF. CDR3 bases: TGTGCCACCAGCAGAGATCAAGGAGTTAATCGAGCTTTCTTT.

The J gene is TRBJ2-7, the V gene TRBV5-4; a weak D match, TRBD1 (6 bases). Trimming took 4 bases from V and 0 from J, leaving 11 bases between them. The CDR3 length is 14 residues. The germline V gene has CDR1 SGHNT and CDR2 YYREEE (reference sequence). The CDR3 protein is CASSTRDNSYEQYF. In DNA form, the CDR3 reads TGTGCCAGCAGCACCCGGGACAACTCCTACGAGCAGTACTTC.

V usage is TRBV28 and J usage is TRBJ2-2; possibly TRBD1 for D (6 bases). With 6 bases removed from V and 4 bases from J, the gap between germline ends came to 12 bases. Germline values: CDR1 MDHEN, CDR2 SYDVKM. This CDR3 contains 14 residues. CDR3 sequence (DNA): TGTGCCAGCAGACCCGTGGGGGCCACCGGGGAGCTGTTTTTT. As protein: CASRPVGATGELFF.

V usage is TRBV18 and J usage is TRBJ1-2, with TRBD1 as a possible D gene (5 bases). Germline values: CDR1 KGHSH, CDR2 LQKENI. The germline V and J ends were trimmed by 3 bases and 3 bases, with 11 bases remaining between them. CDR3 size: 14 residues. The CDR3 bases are TGTGCCAGCTCACCCGGGGGGTGGTACTATGGCTACACCTTC. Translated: CASSPGGWYYGYTF.

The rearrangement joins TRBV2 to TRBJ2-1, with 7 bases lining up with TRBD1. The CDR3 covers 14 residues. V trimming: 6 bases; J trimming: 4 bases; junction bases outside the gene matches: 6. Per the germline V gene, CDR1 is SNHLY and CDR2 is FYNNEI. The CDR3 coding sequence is TGTGCCAGCAGCAGACAGGGTGGGTACAATGAGCAGTTCTTC. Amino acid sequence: CASSRQGGYNEQFF.

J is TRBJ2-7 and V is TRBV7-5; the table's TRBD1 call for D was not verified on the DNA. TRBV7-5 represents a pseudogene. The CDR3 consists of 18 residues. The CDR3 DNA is TGTGTCAGAAGCTTAGAGCCCTCGAGCAGGGAACACCACTACGAGCAGTACTTC. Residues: CVRSLEPSSREHHYEQYF.

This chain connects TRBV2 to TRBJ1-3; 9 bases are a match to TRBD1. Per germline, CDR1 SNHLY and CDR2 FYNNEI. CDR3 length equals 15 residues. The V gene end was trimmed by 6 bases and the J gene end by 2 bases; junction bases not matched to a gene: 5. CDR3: CASSLGTGTGNTIYF. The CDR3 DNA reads TGTGCCAGCAGCTTAGGGACAGGGACTGGAAACACCATATATTTT. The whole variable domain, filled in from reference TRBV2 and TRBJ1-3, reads EPEVTQTPSHQVTQMGQEVILRCVPISNHLYFYWYRQILGQKVEFLVSFYNNEISEKSEIFDDQFSVERPDGSNFTLKIRSTKLEDSAMYFCASSLGTGTGNTIYFGEGSWLTVV.

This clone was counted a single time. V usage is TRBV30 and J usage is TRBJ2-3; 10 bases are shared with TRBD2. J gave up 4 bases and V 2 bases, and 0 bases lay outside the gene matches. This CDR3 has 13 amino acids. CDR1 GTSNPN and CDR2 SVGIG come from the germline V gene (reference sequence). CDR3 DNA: TGTGCCTGGAGTAGCGGGAGGGCAGATACGCAGTATTTT. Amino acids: CAWSSGRADTQYF.

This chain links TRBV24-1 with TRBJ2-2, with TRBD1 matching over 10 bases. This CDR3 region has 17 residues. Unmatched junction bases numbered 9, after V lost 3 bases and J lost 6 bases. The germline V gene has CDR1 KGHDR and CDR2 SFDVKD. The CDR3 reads CATSDGLTGGKAGELFF. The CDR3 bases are TGTGCCACCAGTGATGGGCTGACAGGGGGCAAGGCCGGGGAGCTGTTTTTT.

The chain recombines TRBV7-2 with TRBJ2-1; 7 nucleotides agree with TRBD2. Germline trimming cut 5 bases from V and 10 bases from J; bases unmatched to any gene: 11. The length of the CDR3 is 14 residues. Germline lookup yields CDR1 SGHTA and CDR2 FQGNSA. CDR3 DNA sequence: TGTGCCAGCAGCCCCTTGGTGGGTAGCGGGGAGCAGTTCTTC. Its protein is CASSPLVGSGEQFF.

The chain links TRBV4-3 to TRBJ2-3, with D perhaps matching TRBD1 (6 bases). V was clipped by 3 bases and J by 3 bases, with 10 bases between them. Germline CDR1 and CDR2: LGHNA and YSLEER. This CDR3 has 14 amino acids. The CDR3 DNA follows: TGCGCCAGCAGCCAGCGGACAGAGACAGATACGCAGTATTTT. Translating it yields CASSQRTETDTQYF.

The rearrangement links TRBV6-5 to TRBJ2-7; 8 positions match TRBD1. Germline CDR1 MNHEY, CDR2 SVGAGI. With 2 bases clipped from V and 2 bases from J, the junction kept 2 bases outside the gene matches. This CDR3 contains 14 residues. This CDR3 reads CASSYGQGTYEQYF. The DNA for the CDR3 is TGTGCCAGCAGTTACGGACAGGGAACCTACGAGCAGTACTTC.

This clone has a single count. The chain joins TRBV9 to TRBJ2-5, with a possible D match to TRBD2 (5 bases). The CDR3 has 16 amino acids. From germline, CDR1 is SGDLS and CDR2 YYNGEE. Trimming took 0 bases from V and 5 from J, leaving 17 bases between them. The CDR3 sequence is CASSVGITLGGETQYF. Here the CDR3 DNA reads TGTGCCAGCAGCGTAGGAATAACACTAGGCGGGGAGACCCAGTACTTC.